Each of the 3 T cell receptor beta chains below was sequenced from the same sample in a study of blood T cell repertoires in COVID-19. Sequenced by immunoSEQ multiplex PCR; TCRdb stores in-frame clones only, minus some. The sample shows roughly 120,000 clones, roughly 90% of them seen only once. What was sequenced was peripheral blood. The receptors stem from a human donor in a cohort sampled during active COVID-19.

The genes are TRBV5-6 and TRBJ1-2; a possible D gene is TRBD1 (6 bases). Germline V CDR1 and CDR2: SGHDT, YYEEEE. CDR3 length equals 14 residues. Trimming took off 4 bases at V and 6 bases at J, with 16 bases between the two ends. CDR3 residues: CASSLQGLSDGYTF. Written as DNA, the CDR3 is TGTGCCAGCAGCCTGCAGGGGCTTTCTGATGGCTACACCTTC.

The gene calls are TRBV13 and TRBJ1-4; 8 bases match TRBD1. CDR3 length: 15 residues. Germline V gene data show CDR1 as PRHDT and CDR2 as FYEKMQ (reference sequence). Germline trimming cut 7 bases from V and 0 bases from J; bases unmatched to any gene: 4. The DNA for the CDR3 is TGTGCCAGCACAGGACAGGGCGCAACTAATGAAAAACTGTTTTTT. Translation: CASTGQGATNEKLFF.

This chain uses TRBV24-1 with TRBJ1-5, with TRBD1 as a possible D gene (5 bases). The ends were cut back, 4 bases at V and 9 bases at J, with 18 bases in the middle. The CDR3 is 15 amino acids. CDR1 is KGHDR, CDR2 SFDVKD, per germline. The CDR3 coding sequence is TGTGCCACCAGTGAGGAGGGACGGGAGAGGGGGCCCCAGCATTTT. It codes for CATSEEGRERGPQHF.